The 6 T cell receptor beta chains presented below share a single source sample, sequenced in a study of Graves' ophthalmopathy and Graves' hyperthyroidism (dated by TCRdb to 2017 to 2018). Reads for this sample came from an Illumina HiSeq 2000. For repertoire sequencing, the TCR beta CDR3 regions were amplified from RNA transcripts. The first round was an RT-PCR using HTBI primers with the Qiagen OneStep RT-PCR kit, and this first round was followed by a second-round multiplex PCR, then size selection and purification. TCRdb cleaned the public reads at Q25 with fastp, built clones with MiXCR and kept in-frame beta chains. Every entry covers one CDR3 protein and lists the most common genes and DNA from its rows. Recorded for this sample are 560,000 or so distinct CDR3 sequences; less than 45% of them occurred a single time. The ten largest clones capture 3.5% to 4.5% of the sample. The specimen was peripheral blood or thyroid tissue (not recorded which). All receptors derive from an adult man with Graves' hyperthyroidism.

The rearrangement joins TRBV29-1 to TRBJ1-2; TRBD1 aligns across 7 bases. Germline values: CDR1 SQVTM, CDR2 ANQGSEA. V was pared by 8 bases and J by 7 bases, with 10 bases of the junction left unmatched. There are 12 residues in the CDR3. CDR3 nucleotide sequence: TGCAGCAGTTTGGGACAGCCTGGTGGCTACACCTTC. Translated, it gives CSSLGQPGGYTF.

The chain links TRBV14 to TRBJ2-7; perhaps TRBD2 as D (5 bases). The CDR3 length is 12 residues. Trimming pared 5 bases from V and 7 bases from J, leaving 12 bases between. Germline CDR1 and CDR2: SGHDN and FVKESK. The CDR3 spells CASSWAGVEQYF. The CDR3 nucleotides read TGTGCCAGCAGCTGGGCGGGCGTGGAGCAGTACTTC.

J is TRBJ2-3 and V is TRBV2; 7 bases fit TRBD2. V shed 6 bases and J 0 bases; nucleotides not matched to a gene: 6. Germline V lookup: CDR1 SNHLY, CDR2 FYNNEI. The CDR3 has 15 amino acids. CDR3 amino acids: CASSPGTTSTDTQYF. The CDR3 DNA reads TGTGCCAGCAGCCCCGGGACTACTAGCACAGATACGCAGTATTTT.

The chain links TRBV11-2 to TRBJ2-5; 9 bases line up with TRBD1. With V trimmed by 3 bases and J by 5 bases, 4 bases remained unmatched. The CDR3 covers 14 residues. From germline, CDR1 is SGHAT and CDR2 FQNNGV. In DNA, the CDR3 is TGTGCCAGCAGCTTCGGACAGGGGACGGAGACCCAGTACTTC. Translated, it gives CASSFGQGTETQYF.

This clonotype appeared many times. In nucleotides, the CDR3 is TGTGCCAGCAGTTTCGGGGACGGTTCCTACGAGCAGTACTTC. Encoded protein: CASSFGDGSYEQYF. This chain uses TRBV12-3 or TRBV12-4 with TRBJ2-7; D possibly matches TRBD1 or TRBD2 (5 bases each). Between the trimmed V and J ends, which lost 3 bases and 1 base, there was a span of 10 bases. The length of the CDR3 is 14 residues.

The chain carries TRBV20-1 and TRBJ2-7; D is unclear. Trimming shortened V by 1 base and J by 2 bases, and 6 bases separated the two germline ends. CDR3 length: 12 residues. Germline loops: CDR1 DFQATT, CDR2 SNEGSKA (reference sequence). CDR3 bases: TGCAGTGCTAGAGTCCCCCCCTACGAGCAGTACTTC. It is translated as CSARVPPYEQYF.